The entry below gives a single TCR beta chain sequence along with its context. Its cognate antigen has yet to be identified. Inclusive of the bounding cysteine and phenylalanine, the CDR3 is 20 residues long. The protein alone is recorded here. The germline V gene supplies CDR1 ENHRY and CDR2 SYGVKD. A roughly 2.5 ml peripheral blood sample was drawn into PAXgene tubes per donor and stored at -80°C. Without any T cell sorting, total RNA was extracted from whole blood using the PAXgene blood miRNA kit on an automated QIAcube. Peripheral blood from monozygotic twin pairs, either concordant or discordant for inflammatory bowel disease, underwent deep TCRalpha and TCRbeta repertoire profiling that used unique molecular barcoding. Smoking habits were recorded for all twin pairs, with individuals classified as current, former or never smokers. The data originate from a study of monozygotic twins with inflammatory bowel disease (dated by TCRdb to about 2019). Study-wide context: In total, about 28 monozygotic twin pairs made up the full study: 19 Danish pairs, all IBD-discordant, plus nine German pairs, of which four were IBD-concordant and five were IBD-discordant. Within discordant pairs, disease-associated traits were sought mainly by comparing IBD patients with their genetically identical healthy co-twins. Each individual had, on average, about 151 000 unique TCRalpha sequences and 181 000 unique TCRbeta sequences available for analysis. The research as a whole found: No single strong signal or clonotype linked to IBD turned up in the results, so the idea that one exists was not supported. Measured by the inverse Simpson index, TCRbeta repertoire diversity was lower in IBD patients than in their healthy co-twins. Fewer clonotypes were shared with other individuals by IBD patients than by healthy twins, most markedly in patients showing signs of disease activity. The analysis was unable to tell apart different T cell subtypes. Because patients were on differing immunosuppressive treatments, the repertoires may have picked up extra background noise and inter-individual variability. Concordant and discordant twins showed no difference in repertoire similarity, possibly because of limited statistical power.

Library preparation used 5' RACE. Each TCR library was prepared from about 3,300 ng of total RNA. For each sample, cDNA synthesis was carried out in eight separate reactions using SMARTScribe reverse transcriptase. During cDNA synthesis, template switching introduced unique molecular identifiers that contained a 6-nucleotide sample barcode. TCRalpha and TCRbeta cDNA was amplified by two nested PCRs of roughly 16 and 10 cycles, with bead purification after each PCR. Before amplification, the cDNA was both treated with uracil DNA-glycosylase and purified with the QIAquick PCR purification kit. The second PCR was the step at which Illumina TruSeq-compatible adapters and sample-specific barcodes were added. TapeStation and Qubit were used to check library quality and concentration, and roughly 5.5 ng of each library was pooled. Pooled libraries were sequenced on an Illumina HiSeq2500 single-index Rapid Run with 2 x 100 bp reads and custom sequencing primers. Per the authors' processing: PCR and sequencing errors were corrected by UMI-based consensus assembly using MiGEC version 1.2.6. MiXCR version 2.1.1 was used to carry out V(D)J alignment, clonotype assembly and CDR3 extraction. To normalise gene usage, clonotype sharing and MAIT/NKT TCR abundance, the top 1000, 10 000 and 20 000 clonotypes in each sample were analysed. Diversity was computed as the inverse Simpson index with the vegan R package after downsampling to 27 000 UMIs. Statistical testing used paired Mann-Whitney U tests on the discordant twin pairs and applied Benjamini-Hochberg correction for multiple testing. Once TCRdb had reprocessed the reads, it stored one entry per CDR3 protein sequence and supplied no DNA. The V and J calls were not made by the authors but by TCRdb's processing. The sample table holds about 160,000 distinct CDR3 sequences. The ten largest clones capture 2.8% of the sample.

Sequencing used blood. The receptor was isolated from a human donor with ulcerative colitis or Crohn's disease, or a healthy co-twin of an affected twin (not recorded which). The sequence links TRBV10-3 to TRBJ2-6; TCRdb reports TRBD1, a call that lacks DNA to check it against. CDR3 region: CAISESGRQGPLSGANVLTF.